This T cell receptor beta chain stems from a study of T cells in Graves' hyperthyroidism and ophthalmopathy. V lost 6 bases to trimming and J lost 5 bases, with 10 bases between them. CDR1 and CDR2 from the germline V gene are MNHEY and SMNVEV (reference sequence). The CDR3 runs to 12 residues. Amplification of TCR beta CDR3 regions used RNA as the template. An initial round of RT-PCR targeting the TCR CDR3 relied on the HTBI primer set. In TCRdb, the multiplex PCR reads were re-called with MiXCR into one record per CDR3 protein. Of 350,000 to 450,000 distinct CDR3 sequences listed, about a sixth are singletons. Worth noting for this clonotype: Its antigen is currently unknown.

Overall study findings and caveats: In blood, most of the thyroid clonotypes expanded above 0.001 were also present. A model using 13 V-J features told ophthalmopathy apart from stable hyperthyroidism.

The sequencing input was blood. This receptor was identified in a woman younger than 45 with Graves' hyperthyroidism that later progressed to Graves' ophthalmopathy. The V and J genes are TRBV27 and TRBJ1-1; D ambiguous. CDR3 coding DNA: TGTGCCAGCAGCTTGGCGTGGACTGAAGCTTTCTTT. Translated, it gives CASSLAWTEAFF.